This T cell receptor beta chain was captured in a study of blood T cell repertoires in COVID-19. Study-wide context: The study drew acute and convalescent COVID-19 samples from the United States, Italy and Spain. T cells, B-cell-depleted T cells, or PBMCs provided the cDNA or gDNA that served as material.

Per the study methods: Amplifying reference gene primers gave estimates of nucleated cell counts. Here immunoSEQ multiplex PCR was the method, and the copy in TCRdb shows in-frame clones only, minus some. From that table come the V and J calls and clone size; the DNA was used to work out D and trimming. This sample yields roughly 230,000 clones, of which 84% are seen a single time; roughly 4% belongs to the top ten. The CDR3 is 16 residues long. CDR1 is MNHEY, CDR2 SMNVEV, per germline (reference sequence). V was pared by 0 bases and J by 4 bases, with 5 bases of the junction left unmatched. The chain carries TRBV27 and TRBJ1-5; the match to TRBD1 covers 8 bases. Specimen: peripheral blood. This TCR was recovered from a man aged 50-60 years with acute or convalescent COVID-19. CDR3 amino acids: CASSLSAGGINQPQHF. In DNA, the CDR3 is TGTGCCAGCAGTTTATCCGCAGGGGGCATTAATCAGCCCCAGCATTTT.